The following is a T cell receptor (beta chain) sequence with its context. This sample is part of a study of shared clonotypes between healthy human individuals. Whole-study context: Serving as donors were a couple of women and a few men, whose ages spanned 18 to 49.

Each unsorted sample relied on about 94 million PBMCs as its source of genomic DNA. Using immunoSEQ multiplex PCR, the repertoire was profiled, and TCRdb retains in-frame clones only, with some absent. The repertoire holds about 480,000 clones, with roughly 79% as singletons. V was trimmed by 4 bases and J by 3 bases, leaving 8 bases between them. CDR1 and CDR2 from the germline V gene are SGDLS and YYNGEE. The CDR3 is 13 amino acids. This chain connects TRBV9 to TRBJ1-5; D is unclear. The sample consisted of PBMCs. This sequence was found in a woman aged 35 to 49 in good health. Some clones in this sample may be carry-over from other donors' samples. The CDR3 is CASSSGFNQPQHF. The CDR3 DNA reads as TGTGCCAGCAGCTCCGGATTCAATCAGCCCCAGCATTTT. Full variable domain (rest looked up from reference TRBV9 and TRBJ1-5): DSGVTQTPKHLITATGQRVTLRCSPRSGDLSVYWYQQSLDQGLQFLIQYYNGEERAKGNILERFSAQQFPDLHSELNLSSLELGDSALYFCASSSGFNQPQHFGDGTRLSIL.